This T cell receptor (beta chain) was sequenced during a study of blood T cell repertoires in COVID-19. About the study: From the United States, Italy and Spain came samples of acute and convalescent COVID-19. The cDNA or gDNA used as material had been derived from T cells, B-cell-depleted T cells, or PBMCs.

The CDR3 extends over 13 amino acids. Germline V gene sequence: CDR1 SQVTM, CDR2 ANQGSEA. V lost 8 bases, J lost 5 bases, and 8 bases stayed unmatched. This clone occurred once. In the original processing: Estimation of nucleated cell counts was performed using reference gene primer amplification. Using immunoSEQ multiplex PCR, the repertoire was profiled, and TCRdb retains in-frame clones only, with some absent. V and J calls and clone size are given by that table; D and trimming were obtained from the DNA. The table includes approximately 15,000 clones, 84% detected once. Material: peripheral blood. This clonotype was sampled from a human donor in a cohort sampled during active COVID-19. V and J are TRBV29-1 and TRBJ2-1; 8 bases line up with TRBD2. This CDR3 is CSSRIAGNNEQFF. The CDR3 nucleotides read TGCAGCTCTCGGATAGCGGGGAACAATGAGCAGTTCTTC.